These 26 T cell receptor beta chains were sequenced from one sample in a study of blood T cell repertoires in COVID-19 (dated by TCRdb to about 2020). The receptor library was made with the immunoSEQ multiplex PCR assay. Drawn from immuneACCESS, this table holds only the in-frame rearrangements with V and J called that TCRdb kept. Clones are partly lost; checked studies trace under half to an unresolved V gene and leave the rest unexplained. The sample table records around 370,000 clones; approximately 90% of these occur just once. 0.9% to 1.5% of the sample is held by the ten biggest clonotypes. Sequencing was done on a sample of PBMCs or T cells enriched from blood (not recorded which). These receptors originate from a woman between 18 and 29 years old who had recovered from COVID-19.

This chain uses TRBV19 with TRBJ1-5; D may be TRBD1 (5 bases). The germline V gene has CDR1 LNHDA and CDR2 SQIVND (reference sequence). V was trimmed by 3 bases and J by 5 bases, leaving 17 bases between them. CDR3 length: 16 residues. CDR3 amino acids: CASSMLYGKGHQPQHF. The CDR3 coding sequence is TGTGCCAGTAGTATGTTATACGGAAAGGGGCATCAGCCCCAGCATTTT.

The chain recombines TRBV27 with TRBJ1-5; D is undetermined. Trimming removed 2 bases from V and 4 bases from J, with 9 bases in between. The CDR3 runs to 14 residues. Looked up from germline, CDR1 is MNHEY and CDR2 is SMNVEV (reference sequence). CDR3 DNA sequence: TGTGCCAGCAGTTTACGGCCTAGGAATCAGCCCCAGCATTTT. Translated, it gives CASSLRPRNQPQHF.

This clone turned up a few times. This chain connects TRBV11-2 to TRBJ1-1; 9 bases map to TRBD1. CDR3 length equals 12 residues. CDR1 and CDR2 from the germline V gene are SGHAT and FQNNGV. After removal of 3 bases from V and 10 bases from J, the junction contained 3 bases not matched to a gene. The CDR3 protein is CASSLGQGTAFF. DNA for the CDR3: TGTGCCAGCAGCTTGGGACAGGGAACAGCTTTCTTT. Variable domain in full (rest from reference TRBV11-2 and TRBJ1-1): EAGVAQSPRYKIIEKRQSVAFWCNPISGHATLYWYQQILGQGPKLLIQFQNNGVVDDSQLPKDRFSAERLKGVDSTLKIQPAKLEDSAVYLCASSLGQGTAFFGQGTRLTVV.

This sequence joins TRBV18 and TRBJ2-7; no firm D call. The ends were cut back, 6 bases at V and 0 bases at J, with 21 bases in the middle. Per germline, CDR1 KGHSH and CDR2 LQKENI. This CDR3 region has 17 residues. CDR3 in amino acids: CASSNYGELTDSYEQYF. CDR3 bases: TGTGCCAGCTCCAACTACGGAGAGTTGACGGACTCCTACGAGCAGTACTTC.

The V call is TRBV12-3 or TRBV12-4, the J call TRBJ1-2; D is ambiguous. This CDR3 has 12 residues. V was clipped by 2 bases and J by 7 bases, with 8 bases between them. The CDR3 DNA reads TGTGCCAGCAGTTTAACATCAAGTGGCTACACCTTC. It specifies CASSLTSSGYTF.

The V call is TRBV29-1, the J call TRBJ2-7; TRBD1 agrees at 10 bases. Germline CDR1 reads SQVTM; CDR2 reads ANQGSEA. This CDR3 region has 12 residues. V gave up 6 bases and J gave up 6 bases; unmatched junction bases: 5. The CDR3 loop reads CSVTGGEAEQYF. CDR3 coding DNA: TGCAGCGTGACAGGGGGCGAGGCCGAGCAGTACTTC.

The V gene is TRBV5-1, the J gene TRBJ1-1; D uncertain. The V and J ends lost 3 bases and 5 bases respectively, with 14 bases between them. Germline V gene data show CDR1 as SGHRS and CDR2 as YFSETQ. The length of the CDR3 is 14 residues. The chain's CDR3 is CASSWNSGGTEAFF. CDR3 DNA sequence: TGCGCCAGCAGCTGGAATTCCGGAGGGACTGAAGCTTTCTTT.

The CDR3 sequence is CASSFGTAKETQYF. In nucleotides, the CDR3 is TGCGCCAGCAGCTTCGGGACAGCCAAAGAGACCCAGTACTTC. The chain couples TRBV5-1 to TRBJ2-5, with 7 nucleotides matching TRBD1. In germline, CDR1 is SGHRS, CDR2 YFSETQ. The CDR3 extends over 14 amino acids. The J segment lost 3 bases and the V segment lost 2 bases, leaving 4 bases of the junction unmatched.

As concerns this clone: Other DNA sequences from this sample encode an identical CDR3 as well. This chain links TRBV5-1 with TRBJ1-1, with D possibly TRBD1 on 6 matching bases. Trimming took off 1 base at V and 2 bases at J, with 9 bases between the two ends. The CDR3 spans 14 residues. CDR1 and CDR2 (germline): SGHRS, YFSETQ. CDR3 sequence: CASSLSGGNTEAFF. The CDR3 bases are TGCGCCAGCAGCTTGTCTGGGGGCAACACTGAAGCTTTCTTT. Together with reference TRBV5-1 and TRBJ1-1, the CDR3 gives the full variable domain: KAGVTQTPRYLIKTRGQQVTLSCSPISGHRSVSWYQQTPGQGLQFLFEYFSETQRNKGNFPGRFSGRQFSNSRSEMNVSTLELGDSALYLCASSLSGGNTEAFFGQGTRLTVV.

This rearrangement joins TRBV5-1 to TRBJ1-1; TRBD1 aligns across 10 bases. With V trimmed by 4 bases and J by 4 bases, 10 bases remained unmatched. This CDR3 has 16 residues. From germline, CDR1 is SGHRS and CDR2 YFSETQ. CDR3 loop: CASSPGQGTSITEAFF. The CDR3 bases are TGCGCCAGCAGCCCGGGACAGGGGACCTCTATCACTGAAGCTTTCTTT.

The rearrangement uses TRBV27 and TRBJ2-1; 9 bases align to TRBD2. The V and J ends lost 8 bases and 2 bases, in that order; junction bases with no gene match: 7. In germline, CDR1 is MNHEY, CDR2 SMNVEV (reference sequence). The CDR3 has 15 amino acids. CDR3: CASSLAGVTYNEQFF. CDR3 coding DNA: TGTGCCAGCTCCTTAGCGGGGGTAACCTACAATGAGCAGTTCTTC.

This chain links TRBV27 with TRBJ1-5; 8 bases agree with TRBD1. The J segment lost 4 bases and the V segment lost 2 bases, leaving 4 bases of the junction unmatched. The CDR3 consists of 15 residues. In germline, CDR1 is MNHEY, CDR2 SMNVEV (reference sequence). CDR3 DNA: TGTGCCAGCAGTTTACTGACAGGGGTGAATCAGCCCCAGCATTTT. Amino acids: CASSLLTGVNQPQHF.

The chain carries TRBV4-3 and TRBJ1-4; D unresolved. The ends were cut back, 3 bases at V and 6 bases at J, with 14 bases in the middle. Germline assignment: CDR1 LGHNA and CDR2 YSLEER. CDR3 length: 15 residues. The CDR3 protein is CASSQRPSGDEKLFF. CDR3 nucleotides: TGCGCCAGCAGCCAGCGGCCGAGCGGGGATGAAAAACTGTTTTTT.

The chain combines TRBV27 with TRBJ1-4; D unclear. Between the trimmed V and J ends, which lost 8 bases and 1 base, there was a span of 14 bases. The CDR3 loop spans 15 amino acids. CDR1 MNHEY and CDR2 SMNVEV come from the germline V gene (reference sequence). As DNA, the CDR3 is TGTGCCAGCGCAGAAACCGGAGAAACTAATGAAAAACTGTTTTTT. Its translation: CASAETGETNEKLFF.

The V gene is TRBV27, the J gene TRBJ2-1, with 12 bases fitting TRBD2. This CDR3 contains 15 residues. V was clipped by 0 bases and J by 10 bases; unmatched bases: 4. The V gene's germline CDR1 is MNHEY and CDR2 SMNVEV (reference sequence). The CDR3 loop is CASSLSTSGGGEQFF. CDR3 nucleotides: TGTGCCAGCAGTTTATCGACTAGCGGGGGAGGGGAGCAGTTCTTC.

This chain joins TRBV7-9 and TRBJ1-4; D is unresolved. The V gene's germline CDR1 is SEHNR and CDR2 FQNEAQ (reference sequence). V dropped 5 bases and J dropped 7 bases, with 20 bases sitting between them. The CDR3 runs to 16 residues. The CDR3: CASSRGGGRWVEKLFF. CDR3 DNA sequence: TGTGCCAGCAGCCGCGGTGGAGGCCGGTGGGTTGAAAAACTGTTTTTT.

This sequence joins TRBV5-8 and TRBJ1-3; maybe TRBD1 (6 bases). CDR3 length: 14 residues. The germline V gene has CDR1 SGHTS and CDR2 YDEGEE. Deletions cut 4 bases from V and 4 bases from J, with 12 bases between. Here the CDR3 reads CASSRTGRGNTIYF. CDR3 DNA sequence: TGTGCCAGCAGCCGTACAGGGAGAGGAAACACCATATATTTT.

This CDR3 reads CASSLAVGQGPTDTQYF. CDR3 DNA: TGTGCCAGCAGCTTAGCGGTCGGACAGGGCCCCACAGATACGCAGTATTTT. V usage is TRBV7-9 and J usage is TRBJ2-3; 8 bases align to TRBD1. The CDR3 is 17 amino acids. V was clipped by 0 bases and J by 2 bases; unmatched bases: 7. Per the germline V gene, CDR1 is SEHNR and CDR2 is FQNEAQ (reference sequence).

J is TRBJ2-1 and V is TRBV7-9; TRBD2 might be the D (6 bases). The CDR3 runs 16 residues. The germline V gene has CDR1 SEHNR and CDR2 FQNEAQ (reference sequence). V lost 4 bases and J lost 15, with 28 bases in between. In DNA, the CDR3 is TGTGCCAGCAGCTCCCCCCTTCAGCCCCGGGACTCGTCCATGTTCTTC. Encoded protein: CASSSPLQPRDSSMFF.

The genes are TRBV4-1 and TRBJ1-2; perhaps TRBD1 as D (6 bases). Germline assignment: CDR1 MGHRA and CDR2 YSYEKL. V gave up 0 bases and J gave up 7 bases, with 15 bases separating them. This CDR3 comprises 15 residues. As DNA, the CDR3 is TGCGCCAGCAGCCAAGATCCAGGCAGGGGACGTGGCTACACCTTC. Residues: CASSQDPGRGRGYTF.

The rearrangement joins TRBV7-3 to TRBJ2-5, with 8 bases lining up with TRBD1. The CDR3 sequence is 14 residues long. Trimming removed 5 bases from V and 4 bases from J; junction bases left unmatched: 6. Per germline, CDR1 SGHTA and CDR2 FQGTGA. The CDR3 DNA sequence: TGTGCCAGCAGCCCAGACAGGGGAGGAGAGACCCAGTACTTC. Protein: CASSPDRGGETQYF. The full variable domain, rest sourced from reference TRBV7-3 and TRBJ2-5, is GAGVSQTPSNKVTEKGKYVELRCDPISGHTALYWYRQSLGQGPEFLIYFQGTGAADDSGLPNDRFFAVRPEGSVSTLKIQRTERGDSAVYLCASSPDRGGETQYFGPGTRLLVL.

The V gene is TRBV2, the J gene TRBJ1-3; 11 bases agree with TRBD1. There are 21 residues in the CDR3. The trim removed 6 bases at V and 0 bases at J, leaving 19 bases unmatched. The germline gives CDR1 SNHLY, CDR2 FYNNEI. The CDR3 loop is CASRSSPGQGESIRSGNTIYF. The DNA of the CDR3 is TGTGCCAGCAGAAGTTCACCGGGACAGGGGGAATCAATTCGCTCTGGAAACACCATATATTTT.

This rearrangement joins TRBV30 to TRBJ2-1; the match to TRBD2 covers 7 bases. This CDR3 comprises 18 residues. The trim removed 4 bases at V and 6 bases at J, leaving 21 bases unmatched. Germline lookup yields CDR1 GTSNPN and CDR2 SVGIG (reference sequence). The CDR3 DNA reads TGTGCCTGGATCTGGGGGGGGGTGTCGCTAGCCAACGCCAATGAGCAGTTCTTC. Amino acids: CAWIWGGVSLANANEQFF.

This chain joins TRBV7-2 and TRBJ2-2; TRBD2 agrees at 15 bases. The junction had 4 bases not matched to a gene; V was cut back by 5 bases and J by 6 bases. The CDR3 runs to 16 residues. The germline gives CDR1 SGHTA, CDR2 FQGNSA. The CDR3 nucleotides read TGTGCCAGCAGCATCTGGACTAGCGGGGGGGCCGGGGAGCTGTTTTTT. Translating it yields CASSIWTSGGAGELFF.

The V and J genes are TRBV19 and TRBJ2-3; 11 positions agree with TRBD2. This CDR3 spans 15 amino acids. With 6 bases clipped from V and 1 base from J, the junction kept 3 bases outside the gene matches. Germline values: CDR1 LNHDA, CDR2 SQIVND (reference sequence). For the CDR3, the DNA is TGTGCCAGTAGCAAACTAGCGGGGGGCACAGATACGCAGTATTTT. Its translation is CASSKLAGGTDTQYF.

The chain carries TRBV5-1 and TRBJ2-1; 9 nucleotides match TRBD2. CDR1 and CDR2 from the germline V gene are SGHRS and YFSETQ. This CDR3 is 16 amino acids long. The J segment lost 13 bases and the V segment lost 0 bases, leaving 14 bases of the junction unmatched. CDR3 DNA: TGCGCCAGCAGCTTGGCAACGGGGCTAGCGGGGCTCGGACAGTTCTTC. Translation: CASSLATGLAGLGQFF. Based on the CDR3 plus reference TRBV5-1 and TRBJ2-1, the full variable domain is KAGVTQTPRYLIKTRGQQVTLSCSPISGHRSVSWYQQTPGQGLQFLFEYFSETQRNKGNFPGRFSGRQFSNSRSEMNVSTLELGDSALYLCASSLATGLAGLGQFFGPGTRLTVL.